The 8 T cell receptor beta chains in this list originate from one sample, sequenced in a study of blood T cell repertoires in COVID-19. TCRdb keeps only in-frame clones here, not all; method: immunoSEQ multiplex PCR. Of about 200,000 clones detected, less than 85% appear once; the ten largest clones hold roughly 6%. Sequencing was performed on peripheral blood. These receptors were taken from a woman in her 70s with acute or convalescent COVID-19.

CDR3 region: CASSFQANTEAFF. As DNA, the CDR3 is TGTGCCAGCAGCTTCCAGGCGAACACTGAAGCTTTCTTT. The genes are TRBV7-9 and TRBJ1-1; the D is unclear. There are 13 residues in the CDR3. Germline CDR1 SEHNR, CDR2 FQNEAQ (reference sequence). Trimming took off 3 bases at V and 1 base at J, with 6 bases between the two ends.

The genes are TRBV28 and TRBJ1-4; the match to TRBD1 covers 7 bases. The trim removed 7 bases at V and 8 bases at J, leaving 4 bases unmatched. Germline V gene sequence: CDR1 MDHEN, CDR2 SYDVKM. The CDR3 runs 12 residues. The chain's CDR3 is CASKQGNEKLFF. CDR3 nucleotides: TGTGCCAGCAAACAGGGGAACGAAAAACTGTTTTTT.

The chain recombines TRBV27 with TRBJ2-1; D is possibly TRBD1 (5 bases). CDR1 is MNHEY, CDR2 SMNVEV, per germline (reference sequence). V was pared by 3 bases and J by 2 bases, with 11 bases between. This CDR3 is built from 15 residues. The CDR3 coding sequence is TGTGCCAGCAGTTTGGGGCTAGTCCCCTACAATGAGCAGTTCTTC. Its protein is CASSLGLVPYNEQFF.

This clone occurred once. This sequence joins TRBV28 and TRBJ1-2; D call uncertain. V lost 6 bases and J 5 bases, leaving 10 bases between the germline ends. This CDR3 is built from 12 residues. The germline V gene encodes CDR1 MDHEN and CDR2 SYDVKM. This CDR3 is CASSTGGYGYTF. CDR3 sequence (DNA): TGTGCCAGCAGCACGGGAGGGTATGGCTACACCTTC.

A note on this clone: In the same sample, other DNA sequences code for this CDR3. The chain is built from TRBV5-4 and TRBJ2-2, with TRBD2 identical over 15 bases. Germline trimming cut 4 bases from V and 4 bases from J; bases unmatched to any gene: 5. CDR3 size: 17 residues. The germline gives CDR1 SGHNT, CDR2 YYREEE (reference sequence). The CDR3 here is CASSPGGLAGGTGELFF. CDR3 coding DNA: TGTGCCAGCAGCCCGGGGGGACTAGCGGGGGGCACCGGGGAGCTGTTTTTT.

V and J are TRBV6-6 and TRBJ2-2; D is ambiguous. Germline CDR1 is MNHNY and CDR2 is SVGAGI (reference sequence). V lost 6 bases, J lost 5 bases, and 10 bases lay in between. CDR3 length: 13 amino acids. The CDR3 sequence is CASSPHETGELFF. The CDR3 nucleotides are TGTGCCAGCAGCCCACACGAAACCGGGGAGCTGTTTTTT.

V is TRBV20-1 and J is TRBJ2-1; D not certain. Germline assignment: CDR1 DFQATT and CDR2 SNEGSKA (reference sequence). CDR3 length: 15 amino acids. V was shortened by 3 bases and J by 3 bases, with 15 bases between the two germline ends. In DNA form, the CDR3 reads TGCAGTGCTAGTTCTTACGGGTCCTACTACAATGAGCAGTTCTTC. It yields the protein CSASSYGSYYNEQFF.

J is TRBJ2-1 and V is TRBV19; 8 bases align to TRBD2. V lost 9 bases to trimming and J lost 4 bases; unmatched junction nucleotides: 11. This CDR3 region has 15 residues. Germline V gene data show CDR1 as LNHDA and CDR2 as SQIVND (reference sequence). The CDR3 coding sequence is TGTGCCAGGTCCCCTGGGACTAGTGGGTACAATGAGCAGTTCTTC. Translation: CARSPGTSGYNEQFF.